The 29 T cell receptor beta chains below all came from one sample that was sequenced in a study of CD8 T cells in Susac syndrome. The RNA, about 0.5 to 1 ug, was put through reverse transcription using random hexamers. In TCRdb, the immunoSEQ multiplex PCR reads were re-called with MiXCR into one record per CDR3 protein. This sample has 150,000 to 200,000 distinct CDR3 sequences, with around 93% found just once. The specimen was CD4+ T cells from PBMCs. The origin of the receptors is a human donor in good health.

The chain joins TRBV19 to TRBJ1-1, with D possibly being TRBD1 (5 bases). This CDR3 has 15 amino acids. Germline V gene sequence: CDR1 LNHDA, CDR2 SQIVND (reference sequence). Trimming shortened V by 0 bases and J by 1 base, and 9 bases separated the two germline ends. The CDR3 here is CASSIDLGANTEAFF. CDR3 coding DNA: TGTGCCAGTAGTATAGATCTAGGGGCGAACACTGAAGCTTTCTTT.

The rearrangement joins TRBV6-5 to TRBJ2-3; the D gene could be TRBD1 or TRBD2 (5 bases each). Deletions cut 6 bases from V and 5 bases from J, with 9 bases between. The CDR3 is 12 residues long. In germline, CDR1 is MNHEY, CDR2 SVGAGI. Here the CDR3 DNA reads TGTGCCAGCAGCGGGGCGGAAGATACGCAGTATTTT. This sequence encodes CASSGAEDTQYF.

This clonotype was counted a single time. The chain recombines TRBV29-1 with TRBJ2-2; 10 positions agree with TRBD1. The CDR3 is 14 amino acids. Germline V lookup: CDR1 SQVTM, CDR2 ANQGSEA. The ends lost 7 bases at V and 6 bases at J; junction bases unmatched: 8. The CDR3 DNA reads TGCAGCGGGCTTCCGGGACAGGGGCCCGGGGAGCTGTTTTTT. Protein product: CSGLPGQGPGELFF.

This chain links TRBV3-1 with TRBJ2-5; the match to TRBD2 covers 13 bases. The end of the DNA is better explained by TRBJ2-7, so the J call may be wrong. The CDR3 consists of 16 residues. Germline V gene sequence: CDR1 LGHDT, CDR2 YNNKEL (reference sequence). The CDR3 reads CASSQLGTSGEYEQYF. CDR3 in DNA: TGTGCCAGCAGCCAACTCGGGACTAGCGGGGAGTACGAGCAGTACTTC.

The rearrangement links TRBV20-1 to TRBJ2-3; tentatively, D is TRBD2 (5 bases). In germline, CDR1 is DFQATT, CDR2 SNEGSKA (reference sequence). V was trimmed by 0 bases and J by 5 bases, leaving 12 bases between them. This CDR3 has 14 amino acids. The DNA for the CDR3 is TGCAGTGCTAGAGATACTACCAGCGGAGATACGCAGTATTTT. This encodes CSARDTTSGDTQYF.

This chain joins TRBV6-2 or TRBV6-3 and TRBJ2-7; perhaps TRBD1 as D (5 bases). The CDR3 consists of 10 residues. V gave up 6 bases and J gave up 5 bases, with 5 bases separating them. Germline lookup yields CDR1 MNHEY and CDR2 SVGEGT. The chain's CDR3 is CASRGDEQYF. Here the CDR3 DNA reads TGTGCCAGCAGAGGGGACGAGCAGTACTTC.

V usage is TRBV20-1 and J usage is TRBJ2-3; no definite D call. V lost 0 bases and J lost 2, with 9 bases in between. This CDR3 comprises 14 residues. In germline, CDR1 is DFQATT, CDR2 SNEGSKA (reference sequence). CDR3 region: CSARDRAVTDTQYF. The DNA for the CDR3 is TGCAGTGCTAGAGATCGGGCGGTCACAGATACGCAGTATTTT.

This chain's CDR3 is CASSPGQGNGAGANVLTF. The DNA for the CDR3 is TGTGCCAGCAGCCCAGGACAGGGGAACGGGGCTGGGGCCAACGTCCTGACTTTC. The V call is TRBV7-9, the J call TRBJ2-6; 9 bases line up with TRBD1. The junction had 10 bases not matched to a gene; V was cut back by 5 bases and J by 2 bases. CDR1 is SEHNR and CDR2 is FQNEAQ in the germline V gene (reference sequence). This CDR3 has 18 amino acids.

The V and J genes are TRBV12-5 and TRBJ1-2; no definite D call. The CDR3 totals 10 residues. Trimming pared 0 bases from V and 8 bases from J, leaving 1 base between. Germline CDR1 LGHNT, CDR2 FRNRAP. The CDR3: CASGLVGYTF. In nucleotides, the CDR3 is TGTGCTAGTGGTTTGGTAGGCTACACCTTC.

This chain uses TRBV3-1 with TRBJ2-2; no clear D gene. Germline V CDR1 and CDR2: LGHDT, YNNKEL (reference sequence). The CDR3 covers 13 residues. The germline V and J ends were trimmed by 7 bases and 5 bases, with 11 bases remaining between them. Here the CDR3 DNA reads TGTGCCAGCACCCTAAAAGGAACCGGGGAGCTGTTTTTT. It yields the protein CASTLKGTGELFF.

The chain couples TRBV29-1 to TRBJ2-5, with TRBD1 identical over 7 bases. CDR1 is SQVTM, CDR2 ANQGSEA, per germline. V shed 5 bases, J shed 5 bases, and the junction held 5 bases outside the gene matches. The CDR3 spans 12 residues. The CDR3 DNA sequence: TGCAGCGTTACGACAGGGACGGAGACCCAGTACTTC. Translating gives CSVTTGTETQYF.

The CDR3 sequence: CASSQAIGKDTQYF. The CDR3 coding sequence is TGTGCCAGCAGCCAAGCTATAGGGAAAGATACGCAGTATTTT. This rearrangement joins TRBV3-1 to TRBJ2-3; no clear D. The CDR3 spans 14 residues. V was pared by 1 base and J by 5 bases, with 10 bases between. Germline CDR1 is LGHDT and CDR2 is YNNKEL (reference sequence).

The chain carries TRBV7-2 and TRBJ2-3, with D unresolved. V was pared by 7 bases and J by 9 bases, with 17 bases between. CDR1 is SGHTA, CDR2 FQGNSA, per germline. The CDR3 runs to 13 residues. The CDR3 protein is CASTPVRLVTQYF. For the CDR3, the DNA is TGTGCCAGCACTCCCGTCCGCCTAGTCACGCAGTATTTT.

The chain couples TRBV5-6 to TRBJ2-5; D is unclear. Germline lookup yields CDR1 SGHDT and CDR2 YYEEEE. The CDR3 consists of 13 residues. V lost 2 bases to trimming and J lost 5 bases, with 10 bases between them. The CDR3 loop is CASSLGLVETQYF. The CDR3, as DNA: TGTGCCAGCAGCTTAGGTCTAGTGGAGACCCAGTACTTC. Drawing the rest from reference TRBV5-6 and TRBJ2-5, the complete variable domain is DAGVTQSPTHLIKTRGQQVTLRCSPKSGHDTVSWYQQALGQGPQFIFQYYEEEERQRGNFPDRFSGHQFPNYSSELNVNALLLGDSALYLCASSLGLVETQYFGPGTRLLVL.

The chain is built from TRBV9 and TRBJ2-1, with a possible D match to TRBD2 (6 bases). Per germline, CDR1 SGDLS and CDR2 YYNGEE. The V gene lost 6 bases and the J gene lost 8 bases, with 12 bases spanning the gap. This CDR3 comprises 12 residues. The CDR3 loop is CASTGPGDEQFF. The CDR3 bases are TGTGCCAGCACCGGGCCGGGGGATGAGCAGTTCTTC.

The chain joins TRBV20-1 to TRBJ1-1, with 7 bases fitting TRBD1. Germline trimming cut 5 bases from V and 1 base from J; bases unmatched to any gene: 7. Germline-derived CDR1 and CDR2 are DFQATT and SNEGSKA (reference sequence). The length of the CDR3 is 14 residues. The CDR3 sequence is CSAVRTGANTEAFF. The CDR3 DNA reads TGCAGTGCTGTGCGTACAGGGGCGAACACTGAAGCTTTCTTT.

This clonotype was picked up one time. The chain combines TRBV18 with TRBJ2-5, with D uncertain. Trimming took off 2 bases at V and 0 bases at J, with 13 bases between the two ends. Germline-derived CDR1 and CDR2 are KGHSH and LQKENI. CDR3 length equals 16 residues. CDR3: CASSPNGQSHQETQYF. The CDR3 DNA reads as TGTGCCAGCTCACCAAATGGTCAGTCACACCAAGAGACCCAGTACTTC.

This chain connects TRBV3-1 to TRBJ2-7; unclear D gene. Germline CDR1 LGHDT, CDR2 YNNKEL (reference sequence). V gave up 4 bases and J gave up 3 bases, with 10 bases separating them. The CDR3 is 13 residues long. In DNA, the CDR3 is TGTGCCAGCAGCCCCACCGGAGTCTACGAGCAGTACTTC. It is translated as CASSPTGVYEQYF.

The V and J genes are TRBV12-3 or TRBV12-4 and TRBJ1-2; TRBD1 aligns across 7 bases. After removal of 6 bases from V and 3 bases from J, the junction contained 4 bases not matched to a gene. The CDR3 sequence is 13 residues long. The CDR3 loop reads CASRGTGDYGYTF. In DNA form, the CDR3 reads TGTGCCAGCAGAGGAACAGGGGACTATGGCTACACCTTC.

The genes are TRBV20-1 and TRBJ2-1, with 7 bases that match TRBD1. Per germline, CDR1 DFQATT and CDR2 SNEGSKA (reference sequence). The J segment lost 3 bases and the V segment lost 3 bases, leaving 8 bases of the junction unmatched. The CDR3 is made up of 15 amino acids. The CDR3 sequence: CSASLGTDHYNEQFF. CDR3 DNA sequence: TGCAGTGCTAGTCTAGGGACAGATCACTACAATGAGCAGTTCTTC.

The CDR3 DNA sequence: TGCAGTGCTAGAGACGGGACTAGCGGCACAGATACGCAGTATTTT. It translates to CSARDGTSGTDTQYF. This chain joins TRBV20-1 and TRBJ2-3; TRBD2 matches at 10 bases. The CDR3 extends over 15 amino acids. After removal of 0 bases from V and 1 base from J, the junction contained 1 base not matched to a gene. Germline V gene sequence: CDR1 DFQATT, CDR2 SNEGSKA (reference sequence).

The J gene is TRBJ1-2, the V gene TRBV5-1, with D uncertain. Germline CDR1 is SGHRS and CDR2 is YFSETQ. There are 13 residues in the CDR3. V lost 4 bases to trimming and J lost 4 bases, with 11 bases between them. CDR3 protein: CASSEDGAYGYTF. CDR3 sequence (DNA): TGCGCCAGCAGCGAAGACGGTGCCTATGGCTACACCTTC.

V is TRBV24-1 and J is TRBJ2-3, with a weak D call TRBD1 (6 bases). The V end lost 4 bases, the J end lost 3 bases, and 22 bases lay between the germline ends. Germline CDR1 reads KGHDR; CDR2 reads SFDVKD. The length of the CDR3 is 18 residues. Written as DNA, the CDR3 is TGTGCCACCAGTGACCGACCTGGTACAGGGTTTACTACAGATACGCAGTATTTT. Its translation: CATSDRPGTGFTTDTQYF.

This clonotype was seen a few times. The chain has TRBV5-1 and TRBJ1-1; weak D call: TRBD1 (5 bases). CDR3 length: 15 residues. Germline V gives CDR1 SGHRS, CDR2 YFSETQ. Between the trimmed V and J ends, which lost 1 base and 0 bases, there was a span of 10 bases. The CDR3 spells CASSLYPGMNTEAFF. Written as DNA, the CDR3 is TGCGCCAGCAGCTTGTATCCAGGGATGAACACTGAAGCTTTCTTT.

The chain joins TRBV3-1 to TRBJ1-1, with 9 bases identical to TRBD1. In germline, CDR1 is LGHDT, CDR2 YNNKEL (reference sequence). The CDR3 has 14 residues. Germline trimming cut 4 bases from V and 5 bases from J; bases unmatched to any gene: 5. For the CDR3, the DNA is TGTGCCAGCAGCCGAGGACAGGGGAAAACTGAAGCTTTCTTT. Translation gives CASSRGQGKTEAFF.

This chain links TRBV19 with TRBJ2-6; tentatively, D is TRBD2 (6 bases). Germline lookup yields CDR1 LNHDA and CDR2 SQIVND (reference sequence). The CDR3 sequence is 21 residues long. The V and J ends lost 6 bases and 4 bases respectively, with 31 bases between them. CDR3 DNA: TGTGCCAGTAGAAGGCCCCCAATGGGGGGACCCCTATGGAGAGGGGCCAACGTCCTGACTTTC. Amino acid sequence: CASRRPPMGGPLWRGANVLTF.

J is TRBJ2-4 and V is TRBV12-3 or TRBV12-4; no firm D call. Trimming shortened V by 1 base and J by 5 bases, and 9 bases separated the two germline ends. This CDR3 is built from 14 residues. The CDR3 region is CASSLVGRQNIQYF. The CDR3 DNA reads TGTGCCAGCAGTTTAGTAGGCCGGCAAAACATTCAGTACTTC.

The chain is built from TRBV20-1 and TRBJ1-1, with D possibly TRBD1 on 5 matching bases. The V gene's germline CDR1 is DFQATT and CDR2 SNEGSKA (reference sequence). The CDR3 length is 13 residues. Trimming shortened V by 0 bases and J by 8 bases, and 13 bases separated the two germline ends. CDR3 in amino acids: CSARDVRGAEAFF. CDR3 bases: TGCAGTGCTAGAGATGTGAGGGGCGCGGAAGCTTTCTTT.

This CDR3 is CASSSRLGGADGNTIYF. The CDR3, as DNA: TGTGCCAGCAGCTCTCGCCTTGGGGGGGCCGATGGAAACACCATATATTTT. The rearrangement uses TRBV4-2 and TRBJ1-3, with D perhaps TRBD1 (6 bases). Trimming cost V 5 bases and J 3 bases, with 20 bases left between them. In germline, CDR1 is LGHNA, CDR2 YNFKEQ. The CDR3 sequence is 17 residues long.